A single sample gave rise to the 31 T cell receptor beta chains below, sequenced in a study of blood T cell repertoires in COVID-19. Sequencing used immunoSEQ multiplex PCR; TCRdb keeps in-frame clones, though not all of them. The sample holds approximately 62,000 clones; over 80% are singletons and the top ten take roughly 1.4%. The sample was peripheral blood. The receptors come from a man aged 55 to 70 with acute or convalescent COVID-19.

This chain uses TRBV2 with TRBJ2-7; 7 nucleotides agree with TRBD2. This CDR3 region has 12 residues. The J segment lost 6 bases and the V segment lost 6 bases, leaving 5 bases of the junction unmatched. The germline V gene has CDR1 SNHLY and CDR2 FYNNEI. CDR3 residues: CASSRGRAEQYF. For the CDR3, the DNA is TGTGCCAGCAGCCGGGGGAGGGCCGAGCAGTACTTC.

The chain combines TRBV5-1 with TRBJ1-2; TRBD1 aligns across 8 bases. The CDR3 runs to 14 residues. Germline loops: CDR1 SGHRS, CDR2 YFSETQ. With V trimmed by 6 bases and J by 4 bases, 8 bases remained unmatched. CDR3 amino acids: CASTSGGVGYGYTF. In DNA, the CDR3 is TGCGCCAGCACCTCAGGGGGCGTCGGCTATGGCTACACCTTC.

This clone was recorded only once. The chain joins TRBV12-5 to TRBJ1-6, with D possibly TRBD1 on 5 matching bases. This CDR3 has 17 amino acids. Germline V CDR1 and CDR2: LGHNT, FRNRAP. The V and J ends lost 1 base and 4 bases respectively, with 14 bases between them. The CDR3 bases are TGTGCTAGTGGTTTGGAACAGGCTTTCAGATATAATTCACCCCTCCACTTT. It is translated as CASGLEQAFRYNSPLHF.

This rearrangement joins TRBV7-9 to TRBJ2-7, with 9 bases matching TRBD1. Germline V lookup: CDR1 SEHNR, CDR2 FQNEAQ (reference sequence). V shed 3 bases and J 3 bases; nucleotides not matched to a gene: 9. The CDR3 extends over 16 amino acids. The CDR3 DNA reads as TGTGCCAGCAGCTTGGCCCGACAGGGGGGCTACTACGAGCAGTACTTC. Amino acid sequence: CASSLARQGGYYEQYF.

The chain uses TRBV11-3 and TRBJ2-1; 10 positions match TRBD2. Germline values: CDR1 SGHNT, CDR2 YENEEA. The length of the CDR3 is 16 residues. The J segment lost 0 bases and the V segment lost 1 base, leaving 0 bases of the junction unmatched. Here the CDR3 DNA reads TGTGCCAGCAGCTTAGCTAGCGGGGGCTCCTACAATGAGCAGTTCTTC. Translated: CASSLASGGSYNEQFF.

The J gene is TRBJ1-1, the V gene TRBV5-1; tentatively, D is TRBD1 (6 bases). V shed 4 bases and J shed 0 bases, with 19 bases lying between them. This CDR3 has 17 residues. Per germline, CDR1 SGHRS and CDR2 YFSETQ. The CDR3 nucleotides read TGCGCCAGCAGCCCGGTAAGGGGGGGTAGGATGAACACTGAAGCTTTCTTT. Encoded protein: CASSPVRGGRMNTEAFF.

This clone has just a few counts. The genes are TRBV3-1 (or the pseudogene TRBV3-2) and TRBJ2-3; 12 positions agree with TRBD2. The CDR3 is 17 residues long. V trimming: 4 bases; J trimming: 1 base; junction bases outside the gene matches: 6. Germline values: CDR1 LGHDT, CDR2 YNNKEL (reference sequence). In nucleotides, the CDR3 is TGTGCCAGCAGCCGGAGACTAGCGGGAGATCGCACAGATACGCAGTATTTT. It codes for CASSRRLAGDRTDTQYF.

This rearrangement joins TRBV7-2 to TRBJ2-3; 8 bases match TRBD2. V gave up 1 base and J gave up 2 bases; unmatched junction bases: 11. The CDR3 sequence is 18 residues long. Germline loops: CDR1 SGHTA, CDR2 FQGNSA. The CDR3 bases are TGTGCCAGCAGCTTAGAGCTAGCGGGTACCGAACCCACAGATACGCAGTATTTT. It codes for CASSLELAGTEPTDTQYF.

V usage is TRBV2 and J usage is TRBJ2-3, with D maybe TRBD2 (6 bases). The CDR3 totals 14 residues. Deletions cut 4 bases from V and 4 bases from J, with 12 bases between. Germline V gene sequence: CDR1 SNHLY, CDR2 FYNNEI. The CDR3 DNA is TGTGCCAGCAGTGGGGCGGGACGATCAGATACGCAGTATTTT. This encodes CASSGAGRSDTQYF.

The V call is TRBV7-2, the J call TRBJ2-7; D perhaps matches TRBD1 (5 bases). This CDR3 contains 13 residues. Germline values: CDR1 SGHTA, CDR2 FQGNSA. V was cut by 4 bases and J by 3 bases, with 10 bases left in between. The CDR3 sequence: CASSYTGDYEQYF. In DNA, the CDR3 is TGTGCCAGCAGCTATACAGGTGACTACGAGCAGTACTTC.

This clone was observed a single time. The J gene is TRBJ2-2, the V gene TRBV6-5; 7 bases align to TRBD2. The CDR3 is 15 residues long. Trimming took 11 bases from V and 5 from J; bases not matched to a gene: 14. Germline V gene sequence: CDR1 MNHEY, CDR2 SVGAGI. CDR3 sequence reads: CAVDSGSGGTGELFF. CDR3 sequence (DNA): TGTGCCGTTGACTCCGGGTCCGGGGGGACCGGGGAGCTGTTTTTT.

V gene TRBV7-2 combines with J gene TRBJ2-1; no firm D call. The CDR3 loop spans 14 amino acids. Trimming cost V 1 base and J 4 bases, with 8 bases left between them. Per the germline V gene, CDR1 is SGHTA and CDR2 is FQGNSA. CDR3 residues: CASSLDPQYNEQFF. DNA for the CDR3: TGTGCCAGCAGCTTAGACCCCCAGTACAATGAGCAGTTCTTC.

V and J are TRBV18 and TRBJ2-1, with 7 bases that match TRBD2. V was pared by 4 bases and J by 8 bases, with 8 bases of the junction left unmatched. Per germline, CDR1 KGHSH and CDR2 LQKENI. The CDR3 has 14 residues. DNA of the CDR3: TGTGCCAGCTCACGGAGCGGGATTAGTGATGAGCAGTTCTTC. It encodes CASSRSGISDEQFF. Variable domain in full (rest from reference TRBV18 and TRBJ2-1): NAGVMQNPRHLVRRRGQEARLRCSPMKGHSHVYWYRQLPEEGLKFMVYLQKENIIDESGMPKERFSAEFPKEGPSILRIQQVVRGDSAAYFCASSRSGISDEQFFGPGTRLTVL.

The V and J genes are TRBV28 and TRBJ2-2, with TRBD2 matching over 10 bases. This CDR3 has 16 amino acids. J was trimmed by 6 bases and V by 8 bases; bases with no gene match: 12. Germline CDR1 is MDHEN and CDR2 is SYDVKM. CDR3 DNA: TGTGCCAGCGGCCGAGCGGGAGGGCCAACAGCCGGGGAGCTGTTTTTT. This encodes CASGRAGGPTAGELFF.

This chain joins TRBV10-3 and TRBJ1-5; D remains unclear. From germline, CDR1 is ENHRY and CDR2 SYGVKD. V lost 11 bases and J lost 5, with 10 bases in between. The CDR3 has 11 amino acids. CDR3 amino acids: CAPRWDQPQHF. The CDR3, as DNA: TGTGCCCCCAGGTGGGATCAGCCCCAGCATTTT.

The genes are TRBV27 and TRBJ1-4; D is ambiguous. The CDR3 runs 16 residues. V dropped 2 bases and J dropped 5 bases, with 15 bases sitting between them. From germline, CDR1 is MNHEY and CDR2 SMNVEV (reference sequence). In DNA form, the CDR3 reads TGTGCCAGCAGTTTACGTGCGCGGGCATCGAATGAAAAACTGTTTTTT. Amino acid sequence: CASSLRARASNEKLFF.

The chain uses TRBV5-6 and TRBJ2-7; TRBD2 matches 13 bases. Germline V gene sequence: CDR1 SGHDT, CDR2 YYEEEE. This CDR3 spans 17 amino acids. The trim removed 5 bases at V and 1 base at J, leaving 9 bases unmatched. The DNA for the CDR3 is TGTGCCAGCAGTCCTGGACTAGCGGGAGTTGAGTCCTACGAGCAGTACTTC. Translating gives CASSPGLAGVESYEQYF.

Only one count was recorded for this clone. This chain links TRBV2 with TRBJ1-1, with 9 bases matching TRBD1. The germline V gene encodes CDR1 SNHLY and CDR2 FYNNEI. Unmatched junction bases numbered 4, after V lost 4 bases and J lost 4 bases. The CDR3 length is 14 residues. The CDR3: CASSGDRVSTEAFF. In nucleotides, the CDR3 is TGTGCCAGCAGTGGGGACAGGGTAAGCACTGAAGCTTTCTTT.

This sequence joins TRBV7-6 and TRBJ2-7; a possible D gene is TRBD1 (5 bases). CDR3 size: 15 residues. Germline CDR1 and CDR2: SGHVS and FNYEAQ. V shed 1 base and J shed 0 bases, with 10 bases lying between them. The DNA for the CDR3 is TGTGCCAGCAGCTTAGGGAGACAGAGCTCCTACGAGCAGTACTTC. Translating it yields CASSLGRQSSYEQYF. Combining the CDR3 with reference TRBV7-6 and TRBJ2-7 gives the whole variable domain GAGVSQSPRYKVTKRGQDVALRCDPISGHVSLYWYRQALGQGPEFLTYFNYEAQQDKSGLPNDRFSAERPEGSISTLTIQRTEQRDSAMYRCASSLGRQSSYEQYFGPGTRLTVT.

Points on this clone: An end of the junction does not agree with germline; a read error may underlie this. The chain combines TRBV4-3 with TRBJ1-6, with 8 bases aligning to TRBD1. The CDR3 loop spans 14 amino acids. CDR1 and CDR2 (germline): LGHNA, YSLEER. The CDR3 nucleotides are TGCGCCAGCTGCCAGGGGGCGTATAATTCACCCCTCCACTTT. Encoded protein: CASCQGAYNSPLHF.

The genes are TRBV19 and TRBJ2-4; D perhaps matches TRBD2 (6 bases). V shed 4 bases and J shed 0 bases, with 7 bases lying between them. This CDR3 spans 14 amino acids. Looked up from germline, CDR1 is LNHDA and CDR2 is SQIVND (reference sequence). CDR3 DNA: TGTGCCAGTAGTAGCGGGACAGCCAAAAACATTCAGTACTTC. This encodes CASSSGTAKNIQYF.

V gene TRBV7-2 combines with J gene TRBJ2-5; D remains ambiguous. With 5 bases removed from V and 5 bases from J, the gap between germline ends came to 18 bases. This CDR3 is built from 15 residues. Looked up from germline, CDR1 is SGHTA and CDR2 is FQGNSA. The CDR3 region is CASSPPGYRVETQYF. The CDR3, as DNA: TGTGCCAGCAGCCCCCCCGGGTACCGAGTGGAGACCCAGTACTTC.

The chain joins TRBV5-1 to TRBJ1-2, with no clear D. There are 13 residues in the CDR3. Germline V gene lookup returns CDR1 SGHRS and CDR2 YFSETQ. V lost 1 base to trimming and J lost 0 bases, with 4 bases between them. Here the CDR3 reads CASSLSANYGYTF. The CDR3 coding sequence is TGCGCCAGCAGCTTGAGCGCTAACTATGGCTACACCTTC.

The count of this clone is one. The rearrangement links TRBV30 to TRBJ2-2; 10 bases agree with TRBD2. V was pared by 3 bases and J by 6 bases, with 7 bases of the junction left unmatched. CDR3 length: 15 amino acids. CDR1 is GTSNPN, CDR2 SVGIG, per germline (reference sequence). CDR3 loop: CAWSGLAGVAGELFF. CDR3 nucleotide sequence: TGTGCCTGGAGCGGGCTAGCGGGAGTGGCCGGGGAGCTGTTTTTT.

V usage is TRBV19 and J usage is TRBJ1-1, with D hard to call. In germline, CDR1 is LNHDA, CDR2 SQIVND (reference sequence). V was pared by 6 bases and J by 4 bases, with 18 bases between. The CDR3 has 15 residues. CDR3 residues: CASRPGVRVGTEAFF. CDR3 DNA: TGTGCCAGTAGGCCCGGGGTAAGAGTAGGCACTGAAGCTTTCTTT. Together with reference TRBV19 and TRBJ1-1, the CDR3 gives the full variable domain: DGGITQSPKYLFRKEGQNVTLSCEQNLNHDAMYWYRQDPGQGLRLIYYSQIVNDFQKGDIAEGYSVSREKKESFPLTVTSAQKNPTAFYLCASRPGVRVGTEAFFGQGTRLTVV.

V is TRBV5-1 and J is TRBJ1-1; the match to TRBD1 covers 11 bases. The germline gives CDR1 SGHRS, CDR2 YFSETQ. Unmatched junction bases numbered 10, after V lost 4 bases and J lost 5 bases. The CDR3 contains 16 residues. The CDR3 protein is CASSTAPRDRGTEAFF. CDR3 nucleotides: TGCGCCAGCAGCACGGCCCCCCGGGACAGGGGGACTGAAGCTTTCTTT.

The genes are TRBV7-2 and TRBJ1-4; 8 bases are shared with TRBD1. V lost 3 bases, J lost 7 bases, and 7 bases stayed unmatched. Germline V lookup: CDR1 SGHTA, CDR2 FQGNSA. The CDR3 covers 15 residues. The CDR3 loop reads CASSFTGTGSEKLFF. CDR3 bases: TGTGCCAGCAGCTTTACCGGGACAGGATCTGAAAAACTGTTTTTT.

This sequence joins TRBV2 and TRBJ1-5, with 7 bases identical to TRBD1. Germline loops: CDR1 SNHLY, CDR2 FYNNEI. The CDR3 has 15 residues. V was pared by 2 bases and J by 3 bases, with 4 bases of the junction left unmatched. CDR3 residues: CASSETGQLNQPQHF. Written as DNA, the CDR3 is TGTGCCAGCAGTGAAACGGGACAGCTCAATCAGCCCCAGCATTTT.

V and J are TRBV5-1 and TRBJ2-3; 7 bases fit TRBD1. The CDR3 covers 14 residues. Germline loops: CDR1 SGHRS, CDR2 YFSETQ. The junction had 6 bases not matched to a gene; V was cut back by 4 bases and J by 4 bases. The DNA of the CDR3 is TGCGCCAGCAGCGTCGACAGGGTGGCAGATACGCAGTATTTT. This gives the protein CASSVDRVADTQYF. Filled out from reference TRBV5-1 and TRBJ2-3, the complete variable domain reads KAGVTQTPRYLIKTRGQQVTLSCSPISGHRSVSWYQQTPGQGLQFLFEYFSETQRNKGNFPGRFSGRQFSNSRSEMNVSTLELGDSALYLCASSVDRVADTQYFGPGTRLTVL.

The chain links TRBV3-1 (or the pseudogene TRBV3-2) to TRBJ1-1, with D maybe TRBD1 (5 bases). Germline V CDR1 and CDR2: LGHDT, YNNKEL (reference sequence). The CDR3 length is 13 residues. V was shortened by 6 bases and J by 7 bases, with 15 bases between the two germline ends. As DNA, the CDR3 is TGTGCCAGCAGAAGCCATCGGGGGAGTGAAGCTTTCTTT. Residues: CASRSHRGSEAFF.

This clone was seen a few times. At the DNA level, this CDR3 is encoded by other sequences in the same sample as well. This chain joins TRBV7-3 and TRBJ2-1; 8 positions agree with TRBD1. The trim removed 3 bases at V and 4 bases at J, leaving 5 bases unmatched. CDR3 size: 15 residues. Germline V lookup: CDR1 SGHTA, CDR2 FQGTGA. The CDR3 DNA follows: TGTGCCAGCAGCTTCGGACAGGGAACATACAATGAGCAGTTCTTC. This translates into CASSFGQGTYNEQFF.